Below are 32 T cell receptor beta chains sequenced from a single sample in a study of CD8 T cells in Susac syndrome. The RNA input was about 0.5 to 1 ug, and it was reverse transcribed with random hexamers. One entry per CDR3 protein, called by TCRdb with MiXCR from the immunoSEQ multiplex PCR reads. The sample holds 150,000 to 250,000 distinct CDR3 sequences; around 96% are singletons and the top ten take about 0.096%. The sample was CD4+ T cells from PBMCs. The receptors come from a human donor with multiple sclerosis.

Notes on this clonotype: The junction departs from germline at one end; a sequencing error may be responsible. The chain carries TRBV20-1 and TRBJ2-7; possible D gene TRBD2, 5 bases. CDR3 size: 14 residues. The germline V gene has CDR1 DFQATT and CDR2 SNEGSKA (reference sequence). CDR3 loop: CSVHPGTSSYEQHF. The CDR3 nucleotides read TGCAGTGTCCACCCGGGAACAAGCTCCTACGAGCAGCACTTC.

The chain employs TRBV20-1 and TRBJ1-4; D is possibly TRBD1 (5 bases). V lost 6 bases to trimming and J lost 7 bases, with 21 bases between them. CDR3 length equals 15 residues. Per the germline V gene, CDR1 is DFQATT and CDR2 is SNEGSKA (reference sequence). Here the CDR3 DNA reads TGCAGTGCAAAGGGCAGGGTAAACCTGGGTGAAAAACTGTTTTTT. Protein: CSAKGRVNLGEKLFF.

V usage is TRBV18 and J usage is TRBJ2-7, with 7 bases lining up with TRBD2. Germline V gives CDR1 KGHSH, CDR2 LQKENI. After removal of 3 bases from V and 3 bases from J, the junction contained 5 bases not matched to a gene. CDR3 length: 14 residues. This CDR3 is CASSPRGDHYEQYF. The CDR3 nucleotides read TGTGCCAGCTCACCCCGGGGGGACCACTACGAGCAGTACTTC.

V is TRBV12-5 and J is TRBJ1-1; possibly TRBD1 for D (6 bases). Germline CDR1 LGHNT, CDR2 FRNRAP. The CDR3 sequence is 14 residues long. The V end was cut by 7 bases, the J end by 6 bases, with 18 bases between. CDR3 nucleotide sequence: TGTGCTAGTGTCGCGGGGGCCTTGGGATCTGAAGCTTTCTTT. Encoded protein: CASVAGALGSEAFF.

The chain couples TRBV7-8 to TRBJ2-6; 14 positions agree with TRBD2. CDR1 is SGHVS and CDR2 is FQNEAQ in the germline V gene. The length of the CDR3 is 18 residues. V lost 6 bases, J lost 0 bases, and 4 bases stayed unmatched. CDR3 nucleotide sequence: TGTGCCAGCAGGTTTGGGACTAGCGGGAGCTCTGGGGCCAACGTCCTGACTTTC. It encodes CASRFGTSGSSGANVLTF.

The chain employs TRBV7-3 and TRBJ2-1; the match to TRBD2 covers 14 bases. Germline values: CDR1 SGHTA, CDR2 FQGTGA. This CDR3 has 19 amino acids. V gave up 3 bases and J gave up 0 bases; unmatched junction bases: 7. The CDR3 DNA sequence: TGTGCCAGCAGCTTGGGACAGGGGACTAGCGGGAGCTCCTACAATGAGCAGTTCTTC. This codes for CASSLGQGTSGSSYNEQFF.

V gene TRBV2 combines with J gene TRBJ1-1; 7 positions match TRBD1. In germline, CDR1 is SNHLY, CDR2 FYNNEI. The V gene end was trimmed by 6 bases and the J gene end by 1 base; junction bases not matched to a gene: 2. There are 13 residues in the CDR3. Written as DNA, the CDR3 is TGTGCCAGCAGGGGACAGACGAACACTGAAGCTTTCTTT. Protein: CASRGQTNTEAFF.

The V gene is TRBV20-1, the J gene TRBJ2-3; 15 bases fit TRBD2. CDR1 and CDR2 (germline): DFQATT, SNEGSKA (reference sequence). With V trimmed by 0 bases and J by 13 bases, 5 bases remained unmatched. The CDR3 has 14 amino acids. CDR3: CSARDRTSGGAKYF. The DNA of the CDR3 is TGCAGTGCTAGAGATCGGACTAGCGGGGGGGCCAAGTATTTT.

The rearrangement joins TRBV2 to TRBJ2-7, with D possibly matching TRBD2 (5 bases). Between the trimmed V and J ends, which lost 8 bases and 6 bases, there was a span of 20 bases. Per the germline V gene, CDR1 is SNHLY and CDR2 is FYNNEI. The CDR3 is 14 amino acids. CDR3 in amino acids: CASSKLRVRGEQYF. CDR3 nucleotides: TGTGCCAGCTCGAAGTTGCGGGTTCGGGGCGAGCAGTACTTC.

The genes are TRBV24-1 and TRBJ2-3; D not resolved. The CDR3 extends over 15 amino acids. Germline V CDR1 and CDR2: KGHDR, SFDVKD. V was pared by 3 bases and J by 5 bases, with 14 bases between. The CDR3 loop reads CATSDTSGLGDTQYF. In DNA, the CDR3 is TGTGCCACCAGTGATACCTCCGGGTTGGGAGATACGCAGTATTTT.

The V gene is TRBV7-8, the J gene TRBJ2-7; D possibly corresponds to TRBD1 (5 bases). Germline loops: CDR1 SGHVS, CDR2 FQNEAQ. This CDR3 is 13 amino acids long. Trimming cost V 0 bases and J 5 bases, with 8 bases left between them. For the CDR3, the DNA is TGTGCCAGCAGCTTAGCGCAGGGCCACGAGCAGTACTTC. The encoded protein is CASSLAQGHEQYF.

V and J are TRBV27 and TRBJ1-1, with a tentative D call TRBD1 (5 bases). The CDR3 covers 14 residues. V dropped 8 bases and J dropped 1 base, with 14 bases sitting between them. The V gene's germline CDR1 is MNHEY and CDR2 SMNVEV (reference sequence). The CDR3 DNA is TGTGCCAGCGGAAGAGGGGCTTCGAACACTGAAGCTTTCTTT. Amino acid sequence: CASGRGASNTEAFF.

The CDR3 DNA reads TGTGCCAGCAGCTCCTACAGGGCGAATGAGCAGTTCTTC. The encoded protein is CASSSYRANEQFF. This sequence joins TRBV7-3 and TRBJ2-1; D might be TRBD1 (6 bases). The CDR3 is 13 residues long. The V gene lost 4 bases and the J gene lost 7 bases, with 11 bases spanning the gap. Germline V gene sequence: CDR1 SGHTA, CDR2 FQGTGA.

This chain joins TRBV20-1 and TRBJ2-4; 8 bases line up with TRBD1. Germline-derived CDR1 and CDR2 are DFQATT and SNEGSKA (reference sequence). V shed 3 bases, J shed 8 bases, and the junction held 9 bases outside the gene matches. The CDR3 contains 14 residues. CDR3 residues: CSARKGQVKDIQYF. CDR3 nucleotides: TGCAGTGCTAGGAAGGGACAGGTGAAAGACATTCAGTACTTC.

The rearrangement links TRBV12-3 or TRBV12-4 to TRBJ2-3, with TRBD2 as a possible D gene (6 bases). CDR3 length equals 16 residues. Trimming shortened V by 5 bases and J by 1 base, and 16 bases separated the two germline ends. The chain's CDR3 is CASSPRRVTGTDTQYF. In nucleotides, the CDR3 is TGTGCCAGCAGTCCCAGGAGGGTAACGGGCACAGATACGCAGTATTTT.

The chain employs TRBV18 and TRBJ2-2, with TRBD1 matching 8 bases. Germline V gives CDR1 KGHSH, CDR2 LQKENI. J lost 1 base, V lost 8 bases, and 3 bases had no gene match. The length of the CDR3 is 14 residues. The CDR3 DNA reads as TGTGCCAGCCGACAGGGGCTGAACACCGGGGAGCTGTTTTTT. As protein: CASRQGLNTGELFF.

The chain joins TRBV6-6 to TRBJ1-2; D not certain. CDR1 and CDR2 from the germline V gene are MNHNY and SVGAGI (reference sequence). V lost 0 bases and J lost 3, with 8 bases in between. The CDR3 covers 14 residues. For the CDR3, the DNA is TGTGCCAGCAGTTACTCAAACAGTCACTATGGCTACACCTTC. It translates to CASSYSNSHYGYTF.

J is TRBJ2-3 and V is TRBV20-1, with 7 bases matching TRBD2. Germline V gene data show CDR1 as DFQATT and CDR2 as SNEGSKA (reference sequence). Germline trimming cut 6 bases from V and 2 bases from J; bases unmatched to any gene: 8. The CDR3 length is 14 residues. CDR3 nucleotide sequence: TGCAGTGCCAGCCCAGGACTAGTCACAGATACGCAGTATTTT. Its protein product is CSASPGLVTDTQYF.

This rearrangement joins TRBV7-9 to TRBJ2-7; D is unresolved. The germline V gene has CDR1 SEHNR and CDR2 FQNEAQ (reference sequence). This CDR3 comprises 12 residues. Trimming cost V 2 bases and J 7 bases, with 9 bases left between them. CDR3 region: CASSLRRQEQYF. DNA of the CDR3: TGTGCCAGCAGCTTACGTCGTCAGGAGCAGTACTTC. Together with reference TRBV7-9 and TRBJ2-7, the CDR3 gives the full variable domain: DTGVSQNPRHKITKRGQNVTFRCDPISEHNRLYWYRQTLGQGPEFLTYFQNEAQLEKSRLLSDRFSAERPKGSFSTLEIQRTEQGDSAMYLCASSLRRQEQYFGPGTRLTVT.

J is TRBJ2-3 and V is TRBV29-1; D uncertain. Looked up from germline, CDR1 is SQVTM and CDR2 is ANQGSEA. Trimming took 5 bases from V and 0 from J, leaving 9 bases between them. The CDR3 is 13 amino acids. The CDR3 sequence is CSVLGPSTDTQYF. The CDR3 bases are TGCAGCGTTCTAGGACCGAGCACAGATACGCAGTATTTT.

V gene TRBV7-6 combines with J gene TRBJ1-2; D not certain. The V gene's germline CDR1 is SGHVS and CDR2 FNYEAQ. The CDR3 spans 15 residues. V was pared by 2 bases and J by 3 bases, with 13 bases between. CDR3 nucleotides: TGTGCCAGCAGCTTAACTGGACTGTATGACTATGGCTACACCTTC. This encodes CASSLTGLYDYGYTF.

This sequence joins TRBV3-1 and TRBJ1-2; 7 bases fit TRBD1. V lost 9 bases to trimming and J lost 4 bases; unmatched junction nucleotides: 5. CDR1 LGHDT and CDR2 YNNKEL come from the germline V gene (reference sequence). The CDR3 contains 12 residues. The CDR3 DNA reads as TGTGCCAGTGGGGACAGCGCCTATGGCTACACCTTC. It translates to CASGDSAYGYTF.

V is TRBV3-1 and J is TRBJ2-5; weak D call: TRBD2 (6 bases). CDR1 LGHDT and CDR2 YNNKEL come from the germline V gene (reference sequence). V lost 4 bases, J lost 5 bases, and 11 bases lay in between. The CDR3 is 13 residues long. The CDR3 bases are TGTGCCAGCAGCCTCCCCCGGGGGGAGACCCAGTACTTC. This translates into CASSLPRGETQYF.

The rearrangement joins TRBV12-5 to TRBJ1-5; no firm D call. V was cut by 4 bases and J by 1 base, with 5 bases left in between. The germline V gene has CDR1 LGHNT and CDR2 FRNRAP. This CDR3 has 13 amino acids. Here the CDR3 reads CASGSRSNQPQHF. The CDR3 bases are TGTGCTAGTGGTTCTCGGAGCAATCAGCCCCAGCATTTT.

This clonotype was seen once. This rearrangement joins TRBV29-1 to TRBJ2-7; the D gene is possibly TRBD1 (5 bases). V gave up 6 bases and J gave up 4 bases, with 13 bases separating them. The germline CDR1 and CDR2 sequences are SQVTM and ANQGSEA. The CDR3 sequence is 12 residues long. The chain's CDR3 is CSVARETYEQYF. CDR3 DNA: TGCAGCGTCGCCAGGGAAACGTACGAGCAGTACTTC.

The chain carries TRBV20-1 and TRBJ2-7; possible D gene TRBD1, 5 bases. CDR3 length: 15 amino acids. The V end lost 1 base, the J end lost 2 bases, and 15 bases lay between the germline ends. Germline values: CDR1 DFQATT, CDR2 SNEGSKA (reference sequence). The CDR3 DNA follows: TGCAGTGCTAGAGTTTACCAGGACACTACCTACGAGCAGTACTTC. Protein product: CSARVYQDTTYEQYF.

This rearrangement joins TRBV20-1 to TRBJ1-1; D is perhaps TRBD1 (6 bases). CDR1 is DFQATT and CDR2 is SNEGSKA in the germline V gene (reference sequence). CDR3 length: 12 amino acids. V lost 5 bases and J lost 1, with 8 bases in between. CDR3 in amino acids: CSAPDRNTEAFF. The DNA for the CDR3 is TGCAGTGCTCCGGACAGGAACACTGAAGCTTTCTTT.

V usage is TRBV6-1 and J usage is TRBJ1-1; no firm D call. The CDR3 has 13 residues. Germline CDR1 and CDR2: MNHNS and SASEGT. V shed 8 bases and J shed 0 bases, with 10 bases lying between them. For the CDR3, the DNA is TGTGCCAGCCTCTCGGGTTTGAACACTGAAGCTTTCTTT. Its protein product is CASLSGLNTEAFF.

The chain recombines TRBV4-2 with TRBJ2-1; TRBD2 aligns across 12 bases. Trimming removed 0 bases from V and 8 bases from J; junction bases left unmatched: 8. The CDR3 sequence is 17 residues long. Germline assignment: CDR1 LGHNA and CDR2 YNFKEQ. The CDR3 coding sequence is TGTGCCAGCAGCCAAGATCGTAGGAGACTAGCGGGAGATGAGCAGTTCTTC. Its translation is CASSQDRRRLAGDEQFF.

The genes are TRBV13 and TRBJ2-7, with no clear D. V lost 2 bases and J 3 bases, leaving 11 bases between the germline ends. This CDR3 has 14 amino acids. Germline CDR1 and CDR2: PRHDT and FYEKMQ (reference sequence). The CDR3 loop reads CASSLRDLLYEQYF. The CDR3 DNA reads as TGTGCCAGCAGCTTAAGAGACCTACTCTACGAGCAGTACTTC. Based on the CDR3 plus reference TRBV13 and TRBJ2-7, the full variable domain is AAGVIQSPRHLIKEKRETATLKCYPIPRHDTVYWYQQGPGQDPQFLISFYEKMQSDKGSIPDRFSAQQFSDYHSELNMSSLELGDSALYFCASSLRDLLYEQYFGPGTRLTVT.

The V and J genes are TRBV14 and TRBJ2-1; weak D call: TRBD1 (7 bases). V was clipped by 5 bases and J by 0 bases, with 20 bases between them. The CDR3 has 18 residues. Germline loops: CDR1 SGHDN, CDR2 FVKESK. The CDR3 nucleotides read TGTGCCAGCAGCTCAGGGAGGAACAGGGGAGGCTCCTACAATGAGCAGTTCTTC. Translated, it gives CASSSGRNRGGSYNEQFF. Full variable domain (outside the CDR3, taken from reference TRBV14 and TRBJ2-1): EAGVTQFPSHSVIEKGQTVTLRCDPISGHDNLYWYRRVMGKEIKFLLHFVKESKQDESGMPNNRFLAERTGGTYSTLKVQPAELEDSGVYFCASSSGRNRGGSYNEQFFGPGTRLTVL.

The chain combines TRBV12-3 or TRBV12-4 with TRBJ1-5; TRBD1 agrees at 8 bases. Trimming cost V 9 bases and J 5 bases; bases outside gene matches: 6. The CDR3 is 13 residues long. The CDR3 is CASRQGLYQPQHF. For the CDR3, the DNA is TGTGCCAGTCGACAGGGGCTCTATCAGCCCCAGCATTTT.